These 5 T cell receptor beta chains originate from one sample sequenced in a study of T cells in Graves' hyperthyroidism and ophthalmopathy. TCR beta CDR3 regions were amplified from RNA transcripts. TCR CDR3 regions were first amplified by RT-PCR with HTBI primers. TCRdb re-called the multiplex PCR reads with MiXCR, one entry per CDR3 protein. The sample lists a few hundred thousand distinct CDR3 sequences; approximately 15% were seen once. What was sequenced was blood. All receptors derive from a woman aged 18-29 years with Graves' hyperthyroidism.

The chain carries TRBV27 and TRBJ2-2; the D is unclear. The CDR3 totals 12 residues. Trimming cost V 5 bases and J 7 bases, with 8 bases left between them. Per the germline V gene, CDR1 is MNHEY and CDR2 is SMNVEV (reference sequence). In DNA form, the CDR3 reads TGTGCCAGCAGTCCACTTCTCGGGGAGCTGTTTTTT. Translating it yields CASSPLLGELFF.

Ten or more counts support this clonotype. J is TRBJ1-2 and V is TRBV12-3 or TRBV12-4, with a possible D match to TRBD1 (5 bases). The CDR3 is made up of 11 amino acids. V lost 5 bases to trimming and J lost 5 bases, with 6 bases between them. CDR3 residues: CASSTGYGYTF. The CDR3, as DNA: TGTGCCAGCAGTACAGGTTATGGCTACACCTTC.

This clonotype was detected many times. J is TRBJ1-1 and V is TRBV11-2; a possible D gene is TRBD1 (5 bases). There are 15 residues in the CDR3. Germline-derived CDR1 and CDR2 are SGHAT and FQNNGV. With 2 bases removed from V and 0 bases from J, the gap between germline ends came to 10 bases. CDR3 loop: CASSLFDSMNTEAFF. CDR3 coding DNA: TGTGCCAGCAGCTTATTTGACAGCATGAACACTGAAGCTTTCTTT.

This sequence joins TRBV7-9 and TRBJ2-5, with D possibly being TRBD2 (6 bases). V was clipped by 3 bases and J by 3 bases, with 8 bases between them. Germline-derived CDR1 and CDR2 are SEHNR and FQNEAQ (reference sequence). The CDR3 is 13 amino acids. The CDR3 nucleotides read TGTGCCAGCAGCTTTCCGGGGGAAGAGACCCAGTACTTC. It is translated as CASSFPGEETQYF.

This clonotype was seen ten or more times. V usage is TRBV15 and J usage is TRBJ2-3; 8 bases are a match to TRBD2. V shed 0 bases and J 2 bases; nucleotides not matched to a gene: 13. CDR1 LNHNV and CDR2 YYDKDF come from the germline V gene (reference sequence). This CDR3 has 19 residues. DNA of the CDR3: TGTGCCACCAGCAGAGATCTGGCGGGAGGAGGGAGGACCACAGATACGCAGTATTTT. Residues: CATSRDLAGGGRTTDTQYF.